Here is one T cell receptor beta chain with its context. What it binds is unknown. The data stem from a study of blood T cells in healthy people across ages. Study results and caveats: Per million T cells, TCR beta diversity dropped roughly linearly as age increased. Long-lived donors exceeded aged donors in naive CD4+ cells and diversity.

A second PCR, run for about 7 to 12 cycles, used a sample-barcoded 5' primer plus a J-beta primer mix. TCRdb passed the 5' RACE reads through MiXCR, listing each CDR3 protein once. The sample consists of some 780,000 distinct CDR3 sequences, roughly 56% of them appearing once. Between the trimmed V and J ends, which lost 4 bases and 0 bases, there was a span of 4 bases. This CDR3 has 13 amino acids. Germline CDR1 and CDR2: SNHLY and FYNNEI. Ranging in age from about 6 to 95, the donors were healthy Caucasian individuals from Russia. Extracted total RNA amounted to at least 5.5 micrograms for each sample.

The chain joins TRBV2 to TRBJ2-1; no definite D call. This TCR was sampled from a man in his forties in good health. Sequenced input: blood. The CDR3 DNA follows: TGTGCCAGCAGTGGGAACTCCTACAATGAGCAGTTCTTC. The encoded protein is CASSGNSYNEQFF.